The 4 T cell receptor beta chains below were found in one sample sequenced in a study of OX40 agonist ivuxolimab in advanced cancers. Clones were read by immunoSEQ multiplex PCR, and TCRdb kept only the in-frame ones, dropping some. The sample has 80,000 to 100,000 clones; around nine tenths are singletons. Material: CD4+ or CD8+ T cells sorted from blood, obtained in a trial of the OX40 agonist ivuxolimab. Receptors were obtained from an adult with an advanced solid tumor such as melanoma, head and neck, liver or kidney cancer.

The chain has TRBV2 and TRBJ1-1; no clear D gene. Germline-derived CDR1 and CDR2 are SNHLY and FYNNEI. Trimming shortened V by 3 bases and J by 1 base, and 12 bases separated the two germline ends. This CDR3 comprises 15 residues. In DNA form, the CDR3 reads TGTGCCAGCAGTGATGTCGTGAGAGGGAACACTGAAGCTTTCTTT. The encoded protein is CASSDVVRGNTEAFF. Based on the CDR3 plus reference TRBV2 and TRBJ1-1, the full variable domain is EPEVTQTPSHQVTQMGQEVILRCVPISNHLYFYWYRQILGQKVEFLVSFYNNEISEKSEIFDDQFSVERPDGSNFTLKIRSTKLEDSAMYFCASSDVVRGNTEAFFGQGTRLTVV.

The rearrangement uses TRBV6-5 and TRBJ2-1, with TRBD2 identical over 12 bases. Per germline, CDR1 MNHEY and CDR2 SVGAGI. V lost 6 bases, J lost 13 bases, and 10 bases stayed unmatched. The CDR3 runs to 14 residues. DNA for the CDR3: TGTGCCAGCAGGGCTAGCGGGGGGGAACTAACCCAGTTCTTC. Translated: CASRASGGELTQFF.

This chain connects TRBV11-2 to TRBJ2-7; possibly TRBD1 or TRBD2 for D (6 bases each). This CDR3 region has 14 residues. The germline CDR1 and CDR2 sequences are SGHAT and FQNNGV. Trimming removed 5 bases at V and 1 base at J, with 12 bases between. CDR3 loop: CASSLRGGSYEQYF. The CDR3 bases are TGTGCCAGCAGCCTACGAGGGGGGTCCTACGAGCAGTACTTC.

This chain joins TRBV5-6 and TRBJ1-2, with 7 bases aligning to TRBD1. In germline, CDR1 is SGHDT, CDR2 YYEEEE. This CDR3 is built from 12 residues. J gave up 8 bases and V 4 bases, and 5 bases lay outside the gene matches. This CDR3 is CASSQGVKGYTF. In nucleotides, the CDR3 is TGTGCCAGCAGCCAGGGGGTGAAGGGCTACACCTTC. The whole variable domain, filled in from reference TRBV5-6 and TRBJ1-2, reads DAGVTQSPTHLIKTRGQQVTLRCSPKSGHDTVSWYQQALGQGPQFIFQYYEEEERQRGNFPDRFSGHQFPNYSSELNVNALLLGDSALYLCASSQGVKGYTFGSGTRLTVV.